This T cell receptor beta chain was identified in a study of blood T cell repertoires in COVID-19. Profiled with immunoSEQ multiplex PCR; TCRdb holds only in-frame clones, not every one. The sample yields around 160,000 clones, roughly 83% seen once. The CDR3 is 19 residues long. The origin of this receptor is a woman aged 55-69 years who had recovered from COVID-19. The rearrangement links TRBV21-1 to TRBJ1-1. TRBV21-1 is flagged as a pseudogene. Sequences were obtained from PBMCs or T cells enriched from blood (not recorded which). The DNA of the CDR3 is TGTGCCATCCAGGGCGGTACGAGGCAGGCGGGGACCGTAAACACTGAAGCTTTCTTT. Translating it yields CAIQGGTRQAGTVNTEAFF.